A single T cell receptor beta chain is shown here with its context. Its cognate antigen is unknown. This sample was included in a study of identical twins. General study findings and limits: For cord blood, abundant beta clonotypes had fewer insertions, unlike memory repertoires, which showed none.

From germline, CDR1 is SNHLY and CDR2 FYNNEI. The V and J ends lost 3 bases and 0 bases respectively, with 6 bases between them. The CDR3 covers 14 residues. The authors used template switching to add a universal primer site and gave cDNA unique molecular identifiers. TCRdb called the 5' RACE reads again in MiXCR, with one record for every CDR3 protein. The sample consists of 690,000 or so distinct CDR3 sequences, 8.6% of them appearing once. In addition, the sample was reused for a study of yellow fever vaccine responses in identical twins.

The sequencing sample was made of PBMCs. This chain joins TRBV2 and TRBJ1-5, with unresolved D. This clonotype originated in a woman aged 18-29 years in good health. The CDR3 loop reads CASSDISSNQPQHF. The CDR3 DNA sequence: TGTGCCAGCAGTGATATCTCTAGCAATCAGCCCCAGCATTTT.